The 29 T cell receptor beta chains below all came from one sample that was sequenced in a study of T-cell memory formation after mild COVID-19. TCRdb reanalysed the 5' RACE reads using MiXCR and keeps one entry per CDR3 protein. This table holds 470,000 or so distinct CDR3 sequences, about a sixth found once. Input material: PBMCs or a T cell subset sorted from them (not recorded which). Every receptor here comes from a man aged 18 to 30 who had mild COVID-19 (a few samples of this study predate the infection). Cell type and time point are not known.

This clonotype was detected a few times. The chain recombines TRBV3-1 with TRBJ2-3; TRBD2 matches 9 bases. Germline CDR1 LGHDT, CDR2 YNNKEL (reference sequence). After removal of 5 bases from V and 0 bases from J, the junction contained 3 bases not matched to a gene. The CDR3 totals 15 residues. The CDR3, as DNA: TGTGCCAGCAGCACTACTAGCGGGAGCACAGATACGCAGTATTTT. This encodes CASSTTSGSTDTQYF.

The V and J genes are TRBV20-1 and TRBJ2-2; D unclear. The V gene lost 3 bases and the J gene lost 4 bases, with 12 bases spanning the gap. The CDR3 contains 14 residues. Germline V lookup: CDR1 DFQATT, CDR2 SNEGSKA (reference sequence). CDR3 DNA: TGCAGTGCTAGGAGGCACTTTTCCACCGGGGAGCTGTTTTTT. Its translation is CSARRHFSTGELFF.

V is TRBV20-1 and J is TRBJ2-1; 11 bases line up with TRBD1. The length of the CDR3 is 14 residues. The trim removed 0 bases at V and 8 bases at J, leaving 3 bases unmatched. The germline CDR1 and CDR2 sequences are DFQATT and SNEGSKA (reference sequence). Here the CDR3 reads CSAREDRGHYEQFF. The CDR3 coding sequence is TGCAGTGCTAGAGAGGACAGGGGGCACTATGAGCAGTTCTTC.

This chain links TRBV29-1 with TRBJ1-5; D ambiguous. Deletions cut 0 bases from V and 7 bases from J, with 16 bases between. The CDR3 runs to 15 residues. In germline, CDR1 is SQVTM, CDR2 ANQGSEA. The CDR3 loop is CSVEDRSQSRQPQHF. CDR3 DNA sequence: TGCAGCGTTGAAGATCGGTCACAGTCGAGGCAGCCCCAGCATTTT.

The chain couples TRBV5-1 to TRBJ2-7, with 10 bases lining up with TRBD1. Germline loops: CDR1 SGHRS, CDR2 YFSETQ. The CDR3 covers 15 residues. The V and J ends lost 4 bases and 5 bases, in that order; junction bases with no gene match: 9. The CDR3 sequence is CASSQGQGLENEQYF. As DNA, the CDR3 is TGCGCCAGCAGCCAGGGACAGGGGCTAGAGAACGAGCAGTACTTC. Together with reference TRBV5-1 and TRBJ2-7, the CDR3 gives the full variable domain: KAGVTQTPRYLIKTRGQQVTLSCSPISGHRSVSWYQQTPGQGLQFLFEYFSETQRNKGNFPGRFSGRQFSNSRSEMNVSTLELGDSALYLCASSQGQGLENEQYFGPGTRLTVT.

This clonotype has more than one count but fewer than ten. CDR3 in DNA: TGTGCCAGCAGCGTAGGTTATAGAAGCACAGATACGCAGTATTTT. It encodes CASSVGYRSTDTQYF. The chain combines TRBV9 with TRBJ2-3; D remains ambiguous. There are 15 residues in the CDR3. CDR1 is SGDLS, CDR2 YYNGEE, per germline. The V gene lost 0 bases and the J gene lost 0 bases, with 8 bases spanning the gap. The full variable domain, completed using reference TRBV9 and TRBJ2-3, is DSGVTQTPKHLITATGQRVTLRCSPRSGDLSVYWYQQSLDQGLQFLIQYYNGEERAKGNILERFSAQQFPDLHSELNLSSLELGDSALYFCASSVGYRSTDTQYFGPGTRLTVL.

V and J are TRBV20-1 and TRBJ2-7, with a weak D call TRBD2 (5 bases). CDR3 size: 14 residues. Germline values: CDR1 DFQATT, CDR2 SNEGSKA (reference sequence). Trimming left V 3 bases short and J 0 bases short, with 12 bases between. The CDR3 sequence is CSASLPGSSYEQYV. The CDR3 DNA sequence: TGCAGTGCTAGCCTCCCGGGGAGCTCCTACGAGCAGTACGTC.

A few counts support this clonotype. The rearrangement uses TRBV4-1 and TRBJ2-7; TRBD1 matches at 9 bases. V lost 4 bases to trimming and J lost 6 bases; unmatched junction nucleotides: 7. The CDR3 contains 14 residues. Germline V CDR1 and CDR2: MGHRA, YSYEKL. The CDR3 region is CASSLGQGMSEQYV. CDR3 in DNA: TGCGCCAGCAGCCTGGGACAGGGTATGAGCGAGCAGTACGTC.

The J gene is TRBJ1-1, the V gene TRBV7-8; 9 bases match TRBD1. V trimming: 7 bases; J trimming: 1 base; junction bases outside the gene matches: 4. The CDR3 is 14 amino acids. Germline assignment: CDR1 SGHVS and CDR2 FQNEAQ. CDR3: CASTVDRGNTEAFF. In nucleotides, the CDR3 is TGTGCCAGCACCGTGGACAGGGGGAACACTGAAGCTTTCTTT.

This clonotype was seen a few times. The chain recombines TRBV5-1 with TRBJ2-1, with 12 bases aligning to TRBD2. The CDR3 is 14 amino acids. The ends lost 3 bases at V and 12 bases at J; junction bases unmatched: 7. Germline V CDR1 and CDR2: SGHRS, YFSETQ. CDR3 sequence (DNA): TGCGCCAGCAGCTCCCGGACTAGCGGGGACCGGCAGTTCTTC. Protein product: CASSSRTSGDRQFF.

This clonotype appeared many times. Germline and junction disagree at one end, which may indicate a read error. This chain's CDR3 is CASSPGQSYGYTF. The CDR3 coding sequence is TGCGCCAGCAGCCCGGGACAGTCCTATGGCTACACCTTC. The J gene is TRBJ1-2, the V gene TRBV7-9; TRBD1 matches 7 bases. The CDR3 runs to 13 residues. Germline V gene data show CDR1 as SEHNR and CDR2 as FQNEAQ (reference sequence).

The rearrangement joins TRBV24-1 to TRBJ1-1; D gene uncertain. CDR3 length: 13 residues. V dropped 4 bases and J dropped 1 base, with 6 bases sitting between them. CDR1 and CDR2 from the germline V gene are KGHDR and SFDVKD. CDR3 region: CATSENKNTEAFF. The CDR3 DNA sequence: TGTGCCACCAGTGAAAACAAGAACACTGAAGCTTTCTTT.

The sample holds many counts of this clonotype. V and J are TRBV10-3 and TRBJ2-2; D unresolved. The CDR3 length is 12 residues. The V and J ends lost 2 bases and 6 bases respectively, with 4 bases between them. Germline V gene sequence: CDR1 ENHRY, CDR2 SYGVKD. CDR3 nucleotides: TGTGCCATCAGTGAGAGGGCCGGGGAGCTGTTTTTT. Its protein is CAISERAGELFF.

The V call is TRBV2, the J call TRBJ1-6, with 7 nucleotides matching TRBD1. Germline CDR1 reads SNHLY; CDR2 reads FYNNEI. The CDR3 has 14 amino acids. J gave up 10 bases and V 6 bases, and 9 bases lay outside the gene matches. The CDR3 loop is CASSRQGLGSPLHF. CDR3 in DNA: TGTGCCAGCAGCAGACAGGGCCTGGGATCACCCCTCCACTTT.

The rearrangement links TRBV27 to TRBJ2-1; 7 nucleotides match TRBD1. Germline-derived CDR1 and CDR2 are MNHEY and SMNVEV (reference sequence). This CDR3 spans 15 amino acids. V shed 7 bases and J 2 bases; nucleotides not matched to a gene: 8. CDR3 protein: CASTNWTGTYNEQFF. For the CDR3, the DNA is TGTGCCAGCACCAACTGGACAGGTACCTACAATGAGCAGTTCTTC.

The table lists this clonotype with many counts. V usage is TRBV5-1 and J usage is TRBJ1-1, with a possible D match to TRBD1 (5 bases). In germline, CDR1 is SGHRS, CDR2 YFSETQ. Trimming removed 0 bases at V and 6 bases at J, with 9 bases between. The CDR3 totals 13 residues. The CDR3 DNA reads TGCGCCAGCAGCTTGGGCAGGGATGCTGAAGCTTTCTTT. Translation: CASSLGRDAEAFF.

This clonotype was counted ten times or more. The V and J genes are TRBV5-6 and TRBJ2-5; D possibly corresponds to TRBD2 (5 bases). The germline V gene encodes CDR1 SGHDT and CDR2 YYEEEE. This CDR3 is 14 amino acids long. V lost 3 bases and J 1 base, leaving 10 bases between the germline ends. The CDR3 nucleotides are TGTGCCAGCAGCTCCGGGATCCCCCAAGAGACCCAGTACTTC. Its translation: CASSSGIPQETQYF.

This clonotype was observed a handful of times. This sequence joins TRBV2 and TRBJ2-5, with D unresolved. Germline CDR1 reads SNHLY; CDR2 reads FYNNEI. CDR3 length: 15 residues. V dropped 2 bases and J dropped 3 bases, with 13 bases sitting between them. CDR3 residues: CASSEIGFQEETQYF. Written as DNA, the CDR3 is TGTGCCAGCAGTGAAATCGGATTTCAAGAAGAGACCCAGTACTTC.

CDR3 sequence (DNA): TGTGCCAGCAGCCCACAGGGGTCATGGACTGAAGCTTTCTTT. This codes for CASSPQGSWTEAFF. The V gene is TRBV12-3 or TRBV12-4, the J gene TRBJ1-1; TRBD1 matches at 7 bases. V gave up 6 bases and J gave up 5 bases; unmatched junction bases: 9. The length of the CDR3 is 14 residues.

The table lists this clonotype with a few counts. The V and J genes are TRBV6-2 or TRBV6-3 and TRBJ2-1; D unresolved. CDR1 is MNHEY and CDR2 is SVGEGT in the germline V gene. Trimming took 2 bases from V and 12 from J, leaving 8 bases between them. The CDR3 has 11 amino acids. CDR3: CASSYKLAQFF. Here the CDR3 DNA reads TGTGCCAGCAGTTACAAGCTGGCGCAGTTCTTC.

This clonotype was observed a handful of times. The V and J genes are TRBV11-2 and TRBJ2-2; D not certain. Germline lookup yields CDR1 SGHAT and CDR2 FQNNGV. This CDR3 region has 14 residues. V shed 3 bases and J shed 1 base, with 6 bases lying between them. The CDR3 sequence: CASSFQMNTGELFF. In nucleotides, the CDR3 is TGTGCCAGCAGCTTTCAGATGAACACCGGGGAGCTGTTTTTT. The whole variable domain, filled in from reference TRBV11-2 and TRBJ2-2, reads EAGVAQSPRYKIIEKRQSVAFWCNPISGHATLYWYQQILGQGPKLLIQFQNNGVVDDSQLPKDRFSAERLKGVDSTLKIQPAKLEDSAVYLCASSFQMNTGELFFGEGSRLTVL.

The CDR3 loop is CASSSPESLEGETQYF. CDR3 DNA: TGCGCCAGCAGCAGCCCAGAGTCTCTTGAGGGGGAGACCCAGTACTTC. The chain has TRBV5-1 and TRBJ2-5; D tentatively fits TRBD1 or TRBD2 (5 bases each). CDR1 SGHRS and CDR2 YFSETQ come from the germline V gene. The ends were cut back, 4 bases at V and 5 bases at J, with 21 bases in the middle. The CDR3 length is 16 residues.

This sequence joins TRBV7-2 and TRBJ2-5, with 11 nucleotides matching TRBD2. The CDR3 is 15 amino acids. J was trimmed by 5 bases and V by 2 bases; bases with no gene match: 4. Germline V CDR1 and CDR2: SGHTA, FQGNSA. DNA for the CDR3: TGTGCCAGCAGCTTATTAGCGGGGGGGGCGGAGACCCAGTACTTC. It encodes CASSLLAGGAETQYF. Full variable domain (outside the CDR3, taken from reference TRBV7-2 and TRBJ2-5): GAGVSQSPSNKVTEKGKDVELRCDPISGHTALYWYRQSLGQGLEFLIYFQGNSAPDKSGLPSDRFSAERTGGSVSTLTIQRTQQEDSAVYLCASSLLAGGAETQYFGPGTRLLVL.

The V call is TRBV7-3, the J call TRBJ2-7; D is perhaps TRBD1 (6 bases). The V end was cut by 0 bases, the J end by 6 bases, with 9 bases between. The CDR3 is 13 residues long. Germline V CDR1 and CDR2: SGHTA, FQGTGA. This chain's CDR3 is CASSLTGQREQYF. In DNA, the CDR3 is TGTGCCAGCAGCTTAACAGGACAGCGCGAGCAGTACTTC. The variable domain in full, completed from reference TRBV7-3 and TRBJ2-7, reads GAGVSQTPSNKVTEKGKYVELRCDPISGHTALYWYRQSLGQGPEFLIYFQGTGAADDSGLPNDRFFAVRPEGSVSTLKIQRTERGDSAVYLCASSLTGQREQYFGPGTRLTVT.

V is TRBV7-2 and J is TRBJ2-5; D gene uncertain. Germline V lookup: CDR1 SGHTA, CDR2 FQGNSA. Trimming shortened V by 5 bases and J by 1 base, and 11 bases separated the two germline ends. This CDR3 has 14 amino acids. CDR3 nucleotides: TGTGCCAGCAGCCGTATGTGGGGCCAAGAGACCCAGTACTTC. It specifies CASSRMWGQETQYF.

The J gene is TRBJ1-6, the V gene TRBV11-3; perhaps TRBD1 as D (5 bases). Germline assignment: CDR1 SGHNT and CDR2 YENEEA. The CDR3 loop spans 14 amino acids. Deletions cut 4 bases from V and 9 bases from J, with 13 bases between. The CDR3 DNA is TGTGCCAGCAGCTCACCATTGAGGGGTTCACCCCTCCACTTT. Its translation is CASSSPLRGSPLHF.

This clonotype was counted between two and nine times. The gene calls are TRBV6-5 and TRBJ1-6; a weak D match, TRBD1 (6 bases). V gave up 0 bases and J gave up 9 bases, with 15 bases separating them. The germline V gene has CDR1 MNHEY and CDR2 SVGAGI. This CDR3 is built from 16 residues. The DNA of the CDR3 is TGTGCCAGCAGTTACTCACGGGGGCTCGGGGGTTCACCCCTCCACTTT. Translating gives CASSYSRGLGGSPLHF.

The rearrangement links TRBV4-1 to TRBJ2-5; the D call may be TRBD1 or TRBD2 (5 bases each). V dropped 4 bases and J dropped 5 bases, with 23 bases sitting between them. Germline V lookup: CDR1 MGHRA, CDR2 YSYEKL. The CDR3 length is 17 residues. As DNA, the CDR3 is TGCGCCAGCAGCCTGTTACGCACAGGTGGGACGGGGGAGACCCAGTACTTC. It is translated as CASSLLRTGGTGETQYF.

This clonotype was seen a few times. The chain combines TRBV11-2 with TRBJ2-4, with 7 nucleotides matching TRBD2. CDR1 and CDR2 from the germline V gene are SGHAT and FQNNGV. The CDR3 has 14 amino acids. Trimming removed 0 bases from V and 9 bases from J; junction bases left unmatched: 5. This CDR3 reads CASSLEAGVSIQYF. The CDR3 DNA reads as TGTGCCAGCAGCTTAGAGGCGGGGGTGAGCATTCAGTACTTC.